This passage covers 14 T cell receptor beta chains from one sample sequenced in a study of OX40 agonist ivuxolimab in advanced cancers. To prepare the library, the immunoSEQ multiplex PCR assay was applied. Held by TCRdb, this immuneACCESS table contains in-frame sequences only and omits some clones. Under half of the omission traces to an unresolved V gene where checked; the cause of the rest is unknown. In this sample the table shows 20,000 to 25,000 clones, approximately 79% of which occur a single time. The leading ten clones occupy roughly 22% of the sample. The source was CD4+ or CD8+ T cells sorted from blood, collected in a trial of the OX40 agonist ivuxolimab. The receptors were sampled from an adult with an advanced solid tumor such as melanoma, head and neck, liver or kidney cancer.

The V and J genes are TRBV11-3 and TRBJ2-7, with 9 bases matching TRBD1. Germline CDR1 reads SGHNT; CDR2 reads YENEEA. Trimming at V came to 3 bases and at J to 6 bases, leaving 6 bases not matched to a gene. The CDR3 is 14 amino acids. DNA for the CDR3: TGTGCCAGCAGCTTCACCGGGACAGGGTCCGAGCAGTACTTC. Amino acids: CASSFTGTGSEQYF.

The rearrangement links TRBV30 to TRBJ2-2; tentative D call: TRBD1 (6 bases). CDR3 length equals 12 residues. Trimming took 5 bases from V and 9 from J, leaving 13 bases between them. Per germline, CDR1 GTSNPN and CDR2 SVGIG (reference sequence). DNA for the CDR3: TGTGCCTGGGATACAGGGACCCGGGAGCTGTTTTTT. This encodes CAWDTGTRELFF. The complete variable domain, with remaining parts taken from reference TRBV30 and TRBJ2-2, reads SQTIHQWPATLVQPVGSPLSLECTVEGTSNPNLYWYRQAAGRGLQLLFYSVGIGQISSEVPQNLSASRPQDRQFILSSKKLLLSDSGFYLCAWDTGTRELFFGEGSRLTVL.

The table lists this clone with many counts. The CDR3 sequence is CASSTVGGSGANVLTF. The CDR3 nucleotides are TGTGCCAGCAGCACCGTAGGGGGCTCTGGGGCCAACGTCCTGACTTTC. The chain carries TRBV5-6 and TRBJ2-6, with a weak D call TRBD1 (6 bases). Per germline, CDR1 SGHDT and CDR2 YYEEEE. V was pared by 4 bases and J by 0 bases, with 11 bases between. The CDR3 totals 16 residues.

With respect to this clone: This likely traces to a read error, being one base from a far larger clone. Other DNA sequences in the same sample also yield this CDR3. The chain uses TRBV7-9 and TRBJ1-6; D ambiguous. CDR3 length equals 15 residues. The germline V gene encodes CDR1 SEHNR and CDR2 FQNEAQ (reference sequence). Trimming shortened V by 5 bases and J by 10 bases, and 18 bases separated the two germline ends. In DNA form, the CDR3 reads TGTGCCAGCAGCCAAGAAAGGTATCACCCCTCACCCCTCCACTTT. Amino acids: CASSQERYHPSPLHF. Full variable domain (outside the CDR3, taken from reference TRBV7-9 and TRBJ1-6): DTGVSQNPRHKITKRGQNVTFRCDPISEHNRLYWYRQTLGQGPEFLTYFQNEAQLEKSRLLSDRFSAERPKGSFSTLEIQRTEQGDSAMYLCASSQERYHPSPLHFGNGTRLTVT.

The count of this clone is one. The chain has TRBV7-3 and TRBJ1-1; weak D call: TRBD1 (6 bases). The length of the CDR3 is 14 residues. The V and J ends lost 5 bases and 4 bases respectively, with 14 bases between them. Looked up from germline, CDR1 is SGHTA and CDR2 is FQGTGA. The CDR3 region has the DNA TGTGCCAGCAGCCCGCAGGGGAGTCTCACTGAAGCTTTCTTT. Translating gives CASSPQGSLTEAFF. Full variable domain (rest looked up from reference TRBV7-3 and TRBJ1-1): GAGVSQTPSNKVTEKGKYVELRCDPISGHTALYWYRQSLGQGPEFLIYFQGTGAADDSGLPNDRFFAVRPEGSVSTLKIQRTERGDSAVYLCASSPQGSLTEAFFGQGTRLTVV.

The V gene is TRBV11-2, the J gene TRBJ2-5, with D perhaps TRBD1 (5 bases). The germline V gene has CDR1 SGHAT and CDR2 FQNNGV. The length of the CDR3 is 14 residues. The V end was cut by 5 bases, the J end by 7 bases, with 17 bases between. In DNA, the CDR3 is TGTGCCAGCAGCGTAGGTCGTCTGGGGCCGACCCAGTACTTC. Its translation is CASSVGRLGPTQYF.

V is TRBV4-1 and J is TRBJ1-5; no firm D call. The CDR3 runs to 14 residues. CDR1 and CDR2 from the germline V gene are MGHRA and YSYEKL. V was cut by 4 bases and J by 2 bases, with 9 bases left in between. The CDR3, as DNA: TGCGCCAGCAGCCTTCACGGAGGCAATCAGCCCCAGCATTTT. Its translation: CASSLHGGNQPQHF.

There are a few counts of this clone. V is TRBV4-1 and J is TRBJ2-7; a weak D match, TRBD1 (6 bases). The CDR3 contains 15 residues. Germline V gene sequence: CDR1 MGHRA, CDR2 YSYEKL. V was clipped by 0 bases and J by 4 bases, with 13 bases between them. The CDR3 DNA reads TGCGCCAGCAGCCAAGAGGGGGCTCAAGTATACGAGCAGTACTTC. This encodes CASSQEGAQVYEQYF.

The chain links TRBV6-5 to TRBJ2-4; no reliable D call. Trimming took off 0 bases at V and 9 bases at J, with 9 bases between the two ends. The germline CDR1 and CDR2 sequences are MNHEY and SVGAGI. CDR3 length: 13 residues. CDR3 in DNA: TGTGCCAGCAGTTACTCGCCAGGAAGCATTCAGTACTTC. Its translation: CASSYSPGSIQYF.

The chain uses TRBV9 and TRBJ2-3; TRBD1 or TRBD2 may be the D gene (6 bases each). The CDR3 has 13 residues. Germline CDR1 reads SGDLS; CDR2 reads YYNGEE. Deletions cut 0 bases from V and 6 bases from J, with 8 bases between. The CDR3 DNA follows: TGTGCCAGCAGCGTAGAGGGGGGCGATACGCAGTATTTT. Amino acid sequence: CASSVEGGDTQYF. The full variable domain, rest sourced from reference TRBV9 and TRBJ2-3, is DSGVTQTPKHLITATGQRVTLRCSPRSGDLSVYWYQQSLDQGLQFLIQYYNGEERAKGNILERFSAQQFPDLHSELNLSSLELGDSALYFCASSVEGGDTQYFGPGTRLTVL.

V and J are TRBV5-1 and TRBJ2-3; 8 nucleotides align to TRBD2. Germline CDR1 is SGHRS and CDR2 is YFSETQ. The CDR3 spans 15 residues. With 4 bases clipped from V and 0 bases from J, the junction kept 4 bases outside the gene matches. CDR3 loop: CASSPPGGSTDTQYF. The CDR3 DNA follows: TGCGCCAGCAGCCCACCGGGGGGGAGCACAGATACGCAGTATTTT.

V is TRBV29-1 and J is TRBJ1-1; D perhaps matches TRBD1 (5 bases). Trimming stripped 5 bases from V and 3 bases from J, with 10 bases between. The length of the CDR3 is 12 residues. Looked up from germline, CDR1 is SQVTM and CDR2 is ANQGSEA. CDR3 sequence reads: CSVRLGDTEAFF. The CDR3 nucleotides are TGCAGCGTTCGTTTGGGGGACACTGAAGCTTTCTTT.

The CDR3 region is CASSLTRYNEQFF. The CDR3 bases are TGCGCCAGCAGCTTGACACGGTACAATGAGCAGTTCTTC. The chain has TRBV5-1 and TRBJ2-1, with no clear D. The length of the CDR3 is 13 residues. Between the trimmed V and J ends, which lost 1 base and 4 bases, there was a span of 6 bases. CDR1 is SGHRS and CDR2 is YFSETQ in the germline V gene.

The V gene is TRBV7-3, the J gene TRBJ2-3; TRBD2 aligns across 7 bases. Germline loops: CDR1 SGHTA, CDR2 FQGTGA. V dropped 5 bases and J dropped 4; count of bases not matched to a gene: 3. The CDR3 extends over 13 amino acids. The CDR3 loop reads CASSAGLADTQYF. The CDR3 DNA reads TGTGCCAGCAGCGCCGGACTAGCAGATACGCAGTATTTT.